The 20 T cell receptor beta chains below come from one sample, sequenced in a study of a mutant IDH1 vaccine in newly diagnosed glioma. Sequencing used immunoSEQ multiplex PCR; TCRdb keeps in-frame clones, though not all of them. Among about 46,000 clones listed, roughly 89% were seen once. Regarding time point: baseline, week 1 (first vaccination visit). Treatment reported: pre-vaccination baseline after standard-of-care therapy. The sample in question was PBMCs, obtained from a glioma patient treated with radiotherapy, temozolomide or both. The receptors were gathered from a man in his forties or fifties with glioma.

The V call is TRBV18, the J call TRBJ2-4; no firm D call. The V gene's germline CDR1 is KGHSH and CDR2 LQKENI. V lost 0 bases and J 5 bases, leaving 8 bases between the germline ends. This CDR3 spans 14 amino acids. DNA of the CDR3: TGTGCCAGCTCACCACCAGAGTCAGAAAACATTCAGTACTTC. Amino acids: CASSPPESENIQYF.

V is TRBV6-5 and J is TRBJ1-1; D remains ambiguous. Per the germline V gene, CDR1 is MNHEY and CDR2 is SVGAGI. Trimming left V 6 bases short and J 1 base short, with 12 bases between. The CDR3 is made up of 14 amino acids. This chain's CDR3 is CASSLGQPNTEAFF. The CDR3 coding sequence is TGTGCCAGCAGCCTTGGGCAGCCGAACACTGAAGCTTTCTTT.

The CDR3 DNA reads TGTGCCAGCAGTCGACTAGCGGGCAACCAAGAGACCCAGTACTTC. It is translated as CASSRLAGNQETQYF. The chain uses TRBV6-6 and TRBJ2-5; 10 bases match TRBD2. The V and J ends lost 5 bases and 0 bases, in that order; junction bases with no gene match: 3. The CDR3 length is 15 residues. Germline lookup yields CDR1 MNHNY and CDR2 SVGAGI (reference sequence).

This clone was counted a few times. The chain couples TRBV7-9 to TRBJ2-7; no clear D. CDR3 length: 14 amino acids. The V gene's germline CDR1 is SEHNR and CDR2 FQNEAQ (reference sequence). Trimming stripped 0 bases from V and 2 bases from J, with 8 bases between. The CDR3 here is CASSLARQTYEQYF. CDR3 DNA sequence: TGTGCCAGCAGCTTAGCGAGGCAGACCTACGAGCAGTACTTC.

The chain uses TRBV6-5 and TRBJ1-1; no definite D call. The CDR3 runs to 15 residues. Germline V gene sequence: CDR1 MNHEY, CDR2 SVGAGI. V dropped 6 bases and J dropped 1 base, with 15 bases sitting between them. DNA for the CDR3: TGTGCCAGCAGCCCCCTCACCAGTGGGAACACTGAAGCTTTCTTT. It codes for CASSPLTSGNTEAFF.

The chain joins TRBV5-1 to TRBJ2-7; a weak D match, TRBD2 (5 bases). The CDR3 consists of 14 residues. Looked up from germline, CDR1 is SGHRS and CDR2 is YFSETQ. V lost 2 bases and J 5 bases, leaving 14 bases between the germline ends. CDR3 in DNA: TGCGCCAGCAGCTTAGCGGACGAACACGACGAGCAGTACTTC. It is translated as CASSLADEHDEQYF.

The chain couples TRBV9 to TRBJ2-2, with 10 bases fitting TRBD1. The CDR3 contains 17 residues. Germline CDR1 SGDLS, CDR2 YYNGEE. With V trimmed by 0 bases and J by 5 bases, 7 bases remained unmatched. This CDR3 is CASSVETGGAGTGELFF. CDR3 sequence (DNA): TGTGCCAGCAGCGTAGAGACAGGGGGCGCCGGGACCGGGGAGCTGTTTTTT.

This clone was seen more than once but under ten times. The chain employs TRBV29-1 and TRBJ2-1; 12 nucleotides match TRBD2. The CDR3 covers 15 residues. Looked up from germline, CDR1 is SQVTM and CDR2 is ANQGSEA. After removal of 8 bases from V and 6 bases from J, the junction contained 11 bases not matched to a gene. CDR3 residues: CSLAGGFGVANEQFF. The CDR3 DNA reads TGCAGCCTAGCGGGAGGGTTCGGGGTAGCCAATGAGCAGTTCTTC.

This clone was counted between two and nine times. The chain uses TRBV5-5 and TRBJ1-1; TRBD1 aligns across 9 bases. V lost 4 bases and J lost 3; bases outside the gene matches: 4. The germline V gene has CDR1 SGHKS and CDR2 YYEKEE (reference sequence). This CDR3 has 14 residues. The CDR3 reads CASSAGQGDTEAFF. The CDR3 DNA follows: TGTGCCAGCAGCGCGGGACAGGGCGACACTGAAGCTTTCTTT.

CDR3 in amino acids: CASSGTGTSTDTQYF. The CDR3 DNA reads as TGTGCCAGCAGCGGCACCGGGACTAGCACAGATACGCAGTATTTT. This chain connects TRBV11-2 to TRBJ2-3; possible D gene TRBD2, 6 bases. The ends were cut back, 5 bases at V and 0 bases at J, with 12 bases in the middle. Germline-derived CDR1 and CDR2 are SGHAT and FQNNGV. This CDR3 comprises 15 residues.

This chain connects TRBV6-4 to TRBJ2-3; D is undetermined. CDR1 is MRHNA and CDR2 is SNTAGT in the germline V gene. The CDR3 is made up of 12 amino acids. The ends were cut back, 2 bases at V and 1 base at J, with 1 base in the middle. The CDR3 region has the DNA TGTGCCAGCAGTGACGGCACAGATACGCAGTATTTT. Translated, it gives CASSDGTDTQYF.

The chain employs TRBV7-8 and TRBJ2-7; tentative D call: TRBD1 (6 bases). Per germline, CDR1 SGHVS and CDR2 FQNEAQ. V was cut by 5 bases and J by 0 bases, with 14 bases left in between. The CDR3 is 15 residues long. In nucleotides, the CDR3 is TGTGCCAGCAGCGCCGGGACAATGAGCTCCTACGAGCAGTACTTC. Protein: CASSAGTMSSYEQYF. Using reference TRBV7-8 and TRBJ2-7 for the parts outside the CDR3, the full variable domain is GAGVSQSPRYKVAKRGQDVALRCDPISGHVSLFWYQQALGQGPEFLTYFQNEAQLDKSGLPSDRFFAERPEGSVSTLKIQRTQQEDSAVYLCASSAGTMSSYEQYFGPGTRLTVT.

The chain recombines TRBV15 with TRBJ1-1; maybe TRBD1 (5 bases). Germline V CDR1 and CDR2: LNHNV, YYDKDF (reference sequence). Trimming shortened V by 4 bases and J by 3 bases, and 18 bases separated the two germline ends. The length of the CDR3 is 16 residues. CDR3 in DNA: TGTGCCACCAGCACCTTGCCAGGGTTTCGAGACACTGAAGCTTTCTTT. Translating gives CATSTLPGFRDTEAFF.

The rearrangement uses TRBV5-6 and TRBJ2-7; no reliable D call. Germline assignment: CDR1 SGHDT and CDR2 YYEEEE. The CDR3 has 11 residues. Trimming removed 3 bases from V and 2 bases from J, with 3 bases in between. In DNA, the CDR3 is TGTGCCAGCAGCTCTGCCTACGAGCAGTACTTC. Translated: CASSSAYEQYF. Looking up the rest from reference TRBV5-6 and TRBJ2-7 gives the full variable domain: DAGVTQSPTHLIKTRGQQVTLRCSPKSGHDTVSWYQQALGQGPQFIFQYYEEEERQRGNFPDRFSGHQFPNYSSELNVNALLLGDSALYLCASSSAYEQYFGPGTRLTVT.

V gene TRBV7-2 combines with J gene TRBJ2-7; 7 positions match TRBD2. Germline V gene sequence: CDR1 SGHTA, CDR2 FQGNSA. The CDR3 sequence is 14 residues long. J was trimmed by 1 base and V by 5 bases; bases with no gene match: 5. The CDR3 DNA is TGTGCCAGCAGCCTCTCAGCGGGATCCTACGAGCAGTACTTC. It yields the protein CASSLSAGSYEQYF.

The CDR3 loop reads CASSSVTGDQYF. DNA of the CDR3: TGTGCCAGCAGCTCCGTAACGGGGGACCAGTACTTC. This chain connects TRBV7-2 to TRBJ2-5; D is perhaps TRBD2 (6 bases). The germline V gene encodes CDR1 SGHTA and CDR2 FQGNSA. The V gene lost 4 bases and the J gene lost 10 bases, with 13 bases spanning the gap. CDR3 length: 12 residues.

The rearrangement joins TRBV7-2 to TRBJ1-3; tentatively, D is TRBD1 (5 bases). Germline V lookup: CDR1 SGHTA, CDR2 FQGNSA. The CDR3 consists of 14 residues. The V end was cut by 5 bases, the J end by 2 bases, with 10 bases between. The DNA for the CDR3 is TGTGCCAGCAGCCGTTTGGGACCTGGAAACACCATATATTTT. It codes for CASSRLGPGNTIYF.

CDR3 DNA sequence: TGTGCCACCAGCCCAGGACAGGTTATCCAAGAGACCCAGTACTTC. This gives the protein CATSPGQVIQETQYF. This chain links TRBV15 with TRBJ2-5; 7 bases match TRBD1. The CDR3 runs 15 residues. Germline V gene sequence: CDR1 LNHNV, CDR2 YYDKDF (reference sequence). V was pared by 5 bases and J by 1 base, with 7 bases of the junction left unmatched.

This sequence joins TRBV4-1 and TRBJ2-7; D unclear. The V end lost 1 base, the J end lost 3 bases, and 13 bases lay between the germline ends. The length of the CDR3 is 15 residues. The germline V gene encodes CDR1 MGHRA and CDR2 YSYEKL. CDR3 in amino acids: CASSQGLGSDYEQYF. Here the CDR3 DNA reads TGCGCCAGCAGCCAAGGTTTGGGCAGTGACTACGAGCAGTACTTC.

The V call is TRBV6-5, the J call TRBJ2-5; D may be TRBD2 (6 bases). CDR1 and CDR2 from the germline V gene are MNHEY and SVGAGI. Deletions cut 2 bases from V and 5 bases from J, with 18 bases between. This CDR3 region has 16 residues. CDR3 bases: TGTGCCAGCAGTTACGGTTCGGAGGGAACTTCGGAGACCCAGTACTTC. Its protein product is CASSYGSEGTSETQYF.